Below are 7 T cell receptor beta chains sequenced from a single sample in a study of T-cell memory formation after mild COVID-19. Each CDR3 protein is one row after TCRdb ran MiXCR on the 5' RACE reads. In the table there are roughly 310,000 distinct CDR3 sequences, around 15% of which are singletons. Sequenced input: PBMCs or a T cell subset sorted from them (not recorded which). The source of these receptors is a man between 18 and 35 years old who had mild COVID-19 (a few samples of this study predate the infection). Cell type and time point are not known.

The genes are TRBV5-1 and TRBJ1-1; 9 bases agree with TRBD1. Unmatched junction bases numbered 9, after V lost 7 bases and J lost 5 bases. CDR3 length: 14 residues. Germline loops: CDR1 SGHRS, CDR2 YFSETQ. CDR3 coding DNA: TGCGCCAGCGGCGGGGGGACAGGGAGGACTGAAGCTTTCTTT. This codes for CASGGGTGRTEAFF.

The rearrangement joins TRBV7-2 to TRBJ2-1, with 7 positions matching TRBD2. Germline assignment: CDR1 SGHTA and CDR2 FQGNSA. The CDR3 is 15 amino acids. Losses at the gene ends were 3 bases for V and 4 bases for J; bases not matched to a gene: 6. The CDR3 loop reads CASSFGGGPYNEQFF. CDR3 bases: TGTGCCAGCAGCTTTGGCGGGGGACCTTACAATGAGCAGTTCTTC.

The sample holds a few counts of this clonotype. The chain has TRBV7-9 and TRBJ1-2, with D uncertain. CDR1 is SEHNR, CDR2 FQNEAQ, per germline (reference sequence). This CDR3 is 14 amino acids long. V was trimmed by 0 bases and J by 6 bases, leaving 11 bases between them. CDR3 bases: TGTGCCAGCAGCTTAGCGCTCGGCACCCATGGCTACACCTTC. Translation gives CASSLALGTHGYTF.

V usage is TRBV18 and J usage is TRBJ2-3; D is possibly TRBD1 (5 bases). CDR1 and CDR2 from the germline V gene are KGHSH and LQKENI. Trimming left V 3 bases short and J 4 bases short, with 8 bases between. The CDR3 consists of 13 residues. DNA of the CDR3: TGTGCCAGCTCACCCAGGGTCCCAGATACGCAGTATTTT. The encoded protein is CASSPRVPDTQYF.

Only a few counts were recorded for this clonotype. The chain combines TRBV29-1 with TRBJ1-5; 9 bases line up with TRBD1. V lost 6 bases to trimming and J lost 2 bases; unmatched junction nucleotides: 5. Germline V gene data show CDR1 as SQVTM and CDR2 as ANQGSEA. The CDR3 is 14 amino acids. CDR3 in DNA: TGCAGCGTAGTTACAGGGGGCGGCAATCAGCCCCAGCATTTT. Translation gives CSVVTGGGNQPQHF.

This clonotype was picked up many times. The CDR3: CASSPGSGGSPLHF. In DNA form, the CDR3 reads TGTGCCAGCAGCCCGGGGTCAGGAGGTTCACCCCTCCACTTT. The V and J genes are TRBV7-2 and TRBJ1-6; D ambiguous. Trimming left V 5 bases short and J 9 bases short, with 14 bases between. Germline assignment: CDR1 SGHTA and CDR2 FQGNSA. The CDR3 length is 14 residues.

V gene TRBV4-1 combines with J gene TRBJ1-5; 9 nucleotides line up with TRBD1. J lost 6 bases, V lost 0 bases, and 6 bases had no gene match. The CDR3 spans 16 residues. The germline V gene encodes CDR1 MGHRA and CDR2 YSYEKL. The CDR3 region has the DNA TGCGCCAGCAGCCAAGATCTTGACAGGGGGTTTCAGCCCCAGCATTTT. Its protein product is CASSQDLDRGFQPQHF.